These 12 T cell receptor beta chains share one sample of origin, sequenced in a study of T cell repertoires in cytomegalovirus infection. TCRdb fed the reads into MiXCR, producing one record per CDR3 protein. The sample includes about 900,000 distinct CDR3 sequences, more than 25% of them seen just once. These receptors have no identified antigens. This specimen was cultured CD8+ T cells from PBMCs, taken from culture after CMV antigen stimulation. These receptor sequences come from a human donor in good health (CMV status not recorded). Some clones in this sample may be carry-over from other donors' samples.

The chain employs TRBV12-3 or TRBV12-4 and TRBJ1-1, with D possibly being TRBD1 (5 bases). The CDR3 runs to 14 residues. V shed 2 bases and J shed 8 bases, with 15 bases lying between them. This CDR3 reads CASSLRYGEGEAFF. CDR3 nucleotide sequence: TGTGCCAGCAGTTTAAGGTACGGTGAGGGGGAAGCTTTCTTT.

The genes are TRBV29-1 and TRBJ2-3, with unresolved D. This CDR3 contains 16 residues. Per the germline V gene, CDR1 is SQVTM and CDR2 is ANQGSEA. V was cut by 1 base and J by 2 bases, with 16 bases left in between. CDR3 loop: CSVEAYASEITDTQYF. The CDR3 DNA is TGCAGCGTTGAAGCCTACGCGTCGGAGATCACAGATACGCAGTATTTT.

The CDR3 coding sequence is TGTGCCAGCAGCAAAACCGGGACAGGGAACACTGAAGCTTTCTTT. It encodes CASSKTGTGNTEAFF. The V call is TRBV28, the J call TRBJ1-1, with 8 bases fitting TRBD1. After removal of 6 bases from V and 1 base from J, the junction contained 7 bases not matched to a gene. From germline, CDR1 is MDHEN and CDR2 SYDVKM. This CDR3 is built from 15 residues.

This clonotype was recorded at least ten times. The chain carries TRBV12-3 or TRBV12-4 and TRBJ1-2; D is uncertain. This CDR3 comprises 16 residues. V lost 1 base, J lost 0 bases, and 12 bases lay in between. In nucleotides, the CDR3 is TGTGCCAGCAGTTTAGACGTGCTATTAACTAACTATGGCTACACCTTC. Translated: CASSLDVLLTNYGYTF.

The sample holds a few counts of this clonotype. The chain links TRBV6-1 to TRBJ2-7; D perhaps matches TRBD2 (7 bases). This CDR3 is built from 17 residues. Germline CDR1 MNHNS, CDR2 SASEGT. Trimming removed 2 bases from V and 1 base from J, with 18 bases in between. Written as DNA, the CDR3 is TGTGCCAGCAGTGAAAACGGGGGGCGGTGGGGGTCCTACGAGCAGTACGTC. This gives the protein CASSENGGRWGSYEQYV.

The chain is built from TRBV5-1 and TRBJ1-1; D unclear. CDR1 is SGHRS, CDR2 YFSETQ, per germline. Between the trimmed V and J ends, which lost 2 bases and 3 bases, there was a span of 11 bases. This CDR3 is built from 14 residues. DNA of the CDR3: TGCGCCAGCAGCTTACAAGAGGTTGACACTGAAGCTTTCTTT. Its translation is CASSLQEVDTEAFF.

A few counts support this clonotype. The genes are TRBV11-2 and TRBJ2-3; D is perhaps TRBD2 (5 bases). Per the germline V gene, CDR1 is SGHAT and CDR2 is FQNNGV. V was trimmed by 5 bases and J by 2 bases, leaving 14 bases between them. The CDR3 totals 15 residues. Here the CDR3 reads CASSTREGYTDTQYF. The CDR3 region has the DNA TGTGCCAGCAGCACAAGAGAGGGATACACAGATACGCAGTATTTT. Full variable domain (missing parts from reference TRBV11-2 and TRBJ2-3): EAGVAQSPRYKIIEKRQSVAFWCNPISGHATLYWYQQILGQGPKLLIQFQNNGVVDDSQLPKDRFSAERLKGVDSTLKIQPAKLEDSAVYLCASSTREGYTDTQYFGPGTRLTVL.

This clonotype showed up just a few times. The chain joins TRBV19 to TRBJ2-3, with D perhaps assigned TRBD1 or TRBD2 (5 bases each). Per germline, CDR1 LNHDA and CDR2 SQIVND (reference sequence). This CDR3 contains 16 residues. Trimming took 3 bases from V and 5 from J, leaving 18 bases between them. For the CDR3, the DNA is TGTGCCAGTAGTATCGGGGCTAGTCTTTCGTTAGATACGCAGTATTTT. Its protein product is CASSIGASLSLDTQYF.

This clonotype was detected once. A much larger clone is a single base away; this may be a read error. V gene TRBV7-2 combines with J gene TRBJ2-1, with D perhaps matching TRBD1 or TRBD2 (5 bases each). The germline gives CDR1 SGHTA, CDR2 FQGNSA. The CDR3 loop spans 15 amino acids. The V and J ends lost 4 bases and 4 bases respectively, with 14 bases between them. The CDR3 reads CASSSGAGMYNEQFF. The CDR3 nucleotides read TGTGCCAGCAGCTCCGGGGCAGGGATGTACAATGAGCAGTTCTTC.

This clonotype appeared many times. The chain has TRBV7-6 and TRBJ2-7, with D possibly matching TRBD1 (6 bases). The CDR3 contains 14 residues. Germline CDR1 and CDR2: SGHVS and FNYEAQ. The V end was cut by 2 bases, the J end by 2 bases, with 10 bases between. CDR3 amino acids: CASSLLPGAYEQYV. The CDR3 DNA reads as TGTGCCAGCAGCTTATTACCAGGGGCCTACGAGCAGTACGTC.

The chain links TRBV27 to TRBJ1-1; 10 bases match TRBD1. Germline V gene lookup returns CDR1 MNHEY and CDR2 SMNVEV (reference sequence). The V and J ends lost 4 bases and 1 base, in that order; junction bases with no gene match: 6. CDR3 length: 16 residues. For the CDR3, the DNA is TGTGCCAGCAGTTCCCGGGACAGGGGTCAGAACACTGAAGCTTTCTTT. Protein sequence: CASSSRDRGQNTEAFF.

V usage is TRBV12-3 or TRBV12-4 and J usage is TRBJ2-3; either TRBD1 or TRBD2 may fit D (5 bases each). V shed 5 bases and J shed 2 bases, with 11 bases lying between them. CDR3 length equals 14 residues. The CDR3 spells CASSVTGTTDTQYF. CDR3 DNA: TGTGCCAGCAGTGTTACCGGGACCACAGATACGCAGTATTTT.